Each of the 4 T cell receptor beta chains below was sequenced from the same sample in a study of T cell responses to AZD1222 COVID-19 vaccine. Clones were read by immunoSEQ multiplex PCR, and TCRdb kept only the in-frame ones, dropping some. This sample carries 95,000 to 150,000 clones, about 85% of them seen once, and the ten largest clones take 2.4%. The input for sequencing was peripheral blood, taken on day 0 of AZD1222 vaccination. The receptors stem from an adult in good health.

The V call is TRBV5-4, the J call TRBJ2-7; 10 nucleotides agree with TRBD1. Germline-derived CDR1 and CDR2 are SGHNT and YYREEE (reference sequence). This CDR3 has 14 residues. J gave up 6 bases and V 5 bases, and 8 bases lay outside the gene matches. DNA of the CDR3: TGTGCCAGCAGTTTTTCCGGGACAGGGGCCGAGCAGTACTTC. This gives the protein CASSFSGTGAEQYF.

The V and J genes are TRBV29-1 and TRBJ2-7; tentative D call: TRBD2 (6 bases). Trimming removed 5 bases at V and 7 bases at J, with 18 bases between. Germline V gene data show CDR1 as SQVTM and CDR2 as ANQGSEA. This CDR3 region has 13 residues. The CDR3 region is CSVRTSNAGEQYF. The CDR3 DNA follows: TGCAGCGTTCGAACGAGCAATGCGGGGGAGCAGTACTTC.

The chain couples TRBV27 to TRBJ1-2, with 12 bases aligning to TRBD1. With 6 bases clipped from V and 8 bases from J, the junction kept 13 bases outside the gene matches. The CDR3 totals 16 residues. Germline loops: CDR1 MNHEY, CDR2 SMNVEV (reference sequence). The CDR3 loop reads CASRPWGTGGNLGYTF. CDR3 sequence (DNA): TGTGCCAGCAGACCCTGGGGGACAGGGGGCAACTTGGGCTACACCTTC.

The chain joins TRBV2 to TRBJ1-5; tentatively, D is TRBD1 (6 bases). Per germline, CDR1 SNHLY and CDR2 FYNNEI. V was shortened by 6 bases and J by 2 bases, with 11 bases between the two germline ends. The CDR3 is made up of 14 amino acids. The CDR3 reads CASSAHRGNQPQHF. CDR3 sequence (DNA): TGTGCCAGCAGCGCCCACAGGGGCAATCAGCCCCAGCATTTT.